The 17 T cell receptor beta chains given below trace back to one sample, sequenced in a study of MAIT cells during Salmonella Paratyphi A infection. Study findings and constraints: MAIT cell TRBV usage was oligoclonal, favouring TRBV20 and TRBV6, and apparently unchanged by infection.

The antigens these receptors bind are not known. Documented time point: after infection, following antibiotic treatment. MAIT cells were sorted by flow cytometry as Valpha7.2+ CD161+ T cells. MiXCR, applied by TCRdb to the 5' RACE reads, yields one record per CDR3 protein. The data hold 850 to 1,000 distinct CDR3 sequences, with approximately 23% observed a single time. Sequenced material: MAIT cells from blood, taken at the last sampling point of the challenge study. The origin of the receptors is a person aged 18-70 years who was deliberately infected with Salmonella Paratyphi A in a paratyphoid fever challenge study.

In the case of this clonotype: A read error is likely, as this CDR3 ends without the conserved phenylalanine or tryptophan. The DNA is left out, because the CDR3 cannot be placed on it with certainty; the CDR3 is given as TCRdb lists it. The rearrangement uses TRBV12-3 or TRBV12-4 and TRBJ1-3; the DNA was not compared with TRBD1, the D call given in the table. The CDR3 region is 12 residues in length, termini included. The chain's CDR3 is CASSWGGNTRYG.

This chain uses TRBV6-1 with TRBJ1-3, with TRBD1 matching 8 bases. Germline V CDR1 and CDR2: MNHNS, SASEGT. The CDR3 length is 13 residues. V shed 6 bases, J shed 7 bases, and the junction held 5 bases outside the gene matches. The CDR3 protein is CASRGTGLNTIYF. As DNA, the CDR3 is TGTGCCAGCAGGGGGACAGGTTTGAACACCATATATTTT.

This clonotype is labeled hyperexpanded (1% or more). The chain combines TRBV30 with TRBJ2-7; 9 bases are a match to TRBD2. The germline CDR1 and CDR2 sequences are GTSNPN and SVGIG (reference sequence). The CDR3 covers 14 residues. V gave up 1 base and J gave up 2 bases; unmatched junction bases: 3. CDR3 sequence reads: CAWSDLAGPYEQYF. In nucleotides, the CDR3 is TGTGCCTGGAGTGACCTAGCGGGACCCTACGAGCAGTACTTC.

The chain links TRBV6-4 to TRBJ2-1; 12 bases agree with TRBD2. V lost 4 bases to trimming and J lost 9 bases; unmatched junction nucleotides: 4. This CDR3 has 14 amino acids. From germline, CDR1 is MRHNA and CDR2 SNTAGT. CDR3 residues: CASSASGGGGEQFF. Here the CDR3 DNA reads TGTGCCAGCAGTGCTAGCGGGGGGGGCGGTGAGCAGTTCTTC.

This clonotype is large by share. The rearrangement uses TRBV28 and TRBJ2-7; TRBD2 agrees at 14 bases. The length of the CDR3 is 17 residues. CDR1 and CDR2 (germline): MDHEN, SYDVKM. Trimming took 3 bases from V and 2 from J; bases not matched to a gene: 6. CDR3 coding DNA: TGTGCCAGCAGTTTGGGGACTAGCGGGAGCTCAACCTACGAGCAGTACTTC. The encoded protein is CASSLGTSGSSTYEQYF.

A remark on this clonotype: A much larger clone is a single base away; this may be a read error. The CDR3 end shows no conserved phenylalanine or tryptophan, and so a read error is likely. The CDR3 region has the DNA TGTGCCACCAGTGATCGGGACAGGGAGACCGGGGAGCTGTTTTTA. Its protein product is CATSDRDRETGELFL. The V and J genes are TRBV24-1 and TRBJ2-2, with 9 positions matching TRBD1. CDR1 and CDR2 (germline): KGHDR, SFDVKD. The V gene end was trimmed by 3 bases and the J gene end by 5 bases; junction bases not matched to a gene: 3. CDR3 length: 15 residues.

There are a few counts of this clonotype. This chain uses TRBV27 with TRBJ2-1; D is undetermined. Trimming cost V 6 bases and J 2 bases, with 14 bases left between them. This CDR3 spans 15 amino acids. Looked up from germline, CDR1 is MNHEY and CDR2 is SMNVEV (reference sequence). DNA of the CDR3: TGTGCCAGCAGCAACACGGGTGAGGCCTACAATGAGCAGTTCTTC. This sequence encodes CASSNTGEAYNEQFF.

The gene calls are TRBV20-1 and TRBJ2-5; 7 positions match TRBD2. Per the germline V gene, CDR1 is DFQATT and CDR2 is SNEGSKA (reference sequence). The junction had 7 bases not matched to a gene; V was cut back by 1 base and J by 5 bases. CDR3 length: 14 amino acids. CDR3 nucleotide sequence: TGCAGTGCTAGAGGTGGGGGAGGGTGGGAGACCCAGTACTTC. Its translation: CSARGGGGWETQYF.

The rearrangement joins TRBV12-3 or TRBV12-4 to TRBJ2-1; 11 nucleotides agree with TRBD2. Losses at the gene ends were 9 bases for V and 4 bases for J; bases not matched to a gene: 5. CDR3 size: 14 residues. DNA for the CDR3: TGTGCCAGTTCGACTAGCGGGACTTACAATGAGCAGTTCTTC. Protein product: CASSTSGTYNEQFF.

This clonotype appeared a few times. The chain joins TRBV6-2 or TRBV6-3 to TRBJ2-1, with D uncertain. V lost 6 bases to trimming and J lost 0 bases, with 6 bases between them. Germline V gene data show CDR1 as MNHEY and CDR2 as SVGEGT. This CDR3 is built from 13 residues. CDR3: CASSQSSYNEQFF. In DNA, the CDR3 is TGTGCCAGCAGCCAAAGCTCCTACAATGAGCAGTTCTTC.

By its share, this clonotype is large. This chain joins TRBV6-2 or TRBV6-3 and TRBJ1-2, with D tentatively TRBD1 (6 bases). V dropped 4 bases and J dropped 5 bases, with 11 bases sitting between them. This CDR3 spans 13 amino acids. CDR1 is MNHEY and CDR2 is SVGEGT in the germline V gene. In DNA, the CDR3 is TGTGCCAGCAGTTCAGGGGAAAGTTATGGCTACACCTTC. It encodes CASSSGESYGYTF.

This clonotype was detected a few times. The chain recombines TRBV20-1 with TRBJ2-7; 7 positions match TRBD1. The V segment lost 6 bases and the J segment 2 bases; nucleotides outside the gene matches: 25. This CDR3 contains 19 residues. In germline, CDR1 is DFQATT, CDR2 SNEGSKA (reference sequence). The CDR3 here is CSAHGQDPSLLSHPYEQYF. The DNA for the CDR3 is TGCAGTGCCCACGGACAGGACCCTAGTTTACTCTCACACCCCTACGAGCAGTACTTC.

The CDR3 loop reads CASSYAASEVDTQYF. In nucleotides, the CDR3 is TGTGCCAGCAGTTACGCGGCTTCCGAGGTGGATACGCAGTATTTT. The chain couples TRBV6-2 or TRBV6-3 to TRBJ2-3, with D unresolved. V was cut by 2 bases and J by 6 bases, with 15 bases left in between. Germline lookup yields CDR1 MNHEY and CDR2 SVGEGT. CDR3 size: 15 residues.

The V and J genes are TRBV20-1 and TRBJ2-1; D not certain. Looked up from germline, CDR1 is DFQATT and CDR2 is SNEGSKA (reference sequence). The CDR3 spans 14 residues. Trimming cost V 1 base and J 3 bases, with 10 bases left between them. As DNA, the CDR3 is TGCAGTGCTAGAGCAGGTCCCGACTACAATGAGCAGTTCTTC. This sequence encodes CSARAGPDYNEQFF.

This clonotype is medium-sized by share. The chain joins TRBV15 to TRBJ2-7; TRBD1 might be the D (7 bases). V was cut by 0 bases and J by 0 bases, with 12 bases left in between. The CDR3 is 16 amino acids. The V gene's germline CDR1 is LNHNV and CDR2 YYDKDF (reference sequence). The CDR3 DNA reads as TGTGCCACCAGCAGAGATTCGGGGGACAGCTCCTACGAGCAGTACTTC. Protein product: CATSRDSGDSSYEQYF.

Worth noting for this clonotype: With a much larger clone just one base away, this may be a read error. The rearrangement uses TRBV4-2 and TRBJ2-1, with TRBD2 identical over 13 bases. V shed 4 bases and J 5 bases; nucleotides not matched to a gene: 11. The CDR3 covers 18 residues. From germline, CDR1 is LGHNA and CDR2 YNFKEQ. This chain's CDR3 is CASSRETSGGSPHNEQFF. The CDR3 DNA reads TGTGCCAGCAGCCGGGAGACTAGCGGGGGGTCCCCCCACAATGAGCAGTTCTTC.

A few counts support this clonotype. This chain joins TRBV5-1 and TRBJ2-7; TRBD1 matches at 7 bases. CDR1 is SGHRS and CDR2 is YFSETQ in the germline V gene. This CDR3 has 14 residues. Losses at the gene ends were 4 bases for V and 2 bases for J; bases not matched to a gene: 6. The DNA for the CDR3 is TGCGCCAGCAGCCTCACAGGACAGGCCTACGAGCAGTACTTC. Translated, it gives CASSLTGQAYEQYF.